These 8 T cell receptor beta chains were sequenced from one sample in a study of T cell clonotyping in hematopoietic cell transplantation. Clones were sequenced by immunoSEQ multiplex PCR, and TCRdb holds only the in-frame ones, with some missing. The sample holds about 6,100 clones, approximately 29% seen once. This material consisted of peripheral blood mononuclear cells, taken 30 days after allogeneic stem cell transplant. These receptors all come from a female patient aged 50-59 years who had an allogeneic stem cell transplant from an unrelated donor, so the T cells may come from the graft donor. Some clones in this sample may be carry-over from other donors' samples.

CDR3 DNA sequence: TGTGCCTGGGACAGTAAGTCCTCCTACGAGCAGTACTTC. Translating gives CAWDSKSSYEQYF. The V call is TRBV30, the J call TRBJ2-7; D possibly corresponds to TRBD1 (5 bases). Germline CDR1 GTSNPN, CDR2 SVGIG (reference sequence). CDR3 length: 13 amino acids. V gave up 5 bases and J gave up 0 bases, with 11 bases separating them.

This chain links TRBV30 with TRBJ2-7; D tentatively fits TRBD1 or TRBD2 (5 bases each). Germline-derived CDR1 and CDR2 are GTSNPN and SVGIG (reference sequence). CDR3 length: 13 residues. V lost 3 bases, J lost 2 bases, and 11 bases lay in between. CDR3 protein: CAWRGTFPYEQYF. The DNA for the CDR3 is TGTGCCTGGAGAGGGACGTTTCCCTACGAGCAGTACTTC.

The sample holds a few counts of this clone. This chain links TRBV19 with TRBJ1-2; D is unresolved. Per the germline V gene, CDR1 is LNHDA and CDR2 is SQIVND (reference sequence). The V end was cut by 5 bases, the J end by 0 bases, with 4 bases between. This CDR3 spans 12 amino acids. CDR3 in amino acids: CASSLTNYGYTF. The CDR3 DNA reads TGTGCCAGTAGTCTTACTAACTATGGCTACACCTTC.

The chain carries TRBV30 and TRBJ2-7, with 8 bases fitting TRBD2. The CDR3 spans 14 residues. CDR1 and CDR2 (germline): GTSNPN, SVGIG (reference sequence). V lost 4 bases, J lost 6 bases, and 11 bases stayed unmatched. The CDR3 is CAWNSGTSLPEQYF. The CDR3, as DNA: TGTGCCTGGAACTCCGGGACTAGTTTGCCCGAGCAGTACTTC.

This clone was seen only a few times. V is TRBV29-1 and J is TRBJ1-3; maybe TRBD1 (5 bases). Per germline, CDR1 SQVTM and CDR2 ANQGSEA. Trimming cost V 2 bases and J 0 bases, with 11 bases left between them. CDR3 size: 15 residues. In nucleotides, the CDR3 is TGCAGCGTTGAATACGGGGACCACTCTGGAAACACCATATATTTT. Translating it yields CSVEYGDHSGNTIYF.

The DNA of the CDR3 is TGTGCCAGCAGCTTGACGGTTAACTACGAGCAGTACTTC. Its translation: CASSLTVNYEQYF. The chain joins TRBV5-6 to TRBJ2-7; D ambiguous. The CDR3 sequence is 13 residues long. V dropped 1 base and J dropped 3 bases, with 8 bases sitting between them. Germline lookup yields CDR1 SGHDT and CDR2 YYEEEE.

For this clone: Other DNA sequences from this sample encode an identical CDR3 as well. J is TRBJ2-7 and V is TRBV6-5, with a possible D match to TRBD1 (6 bases). Deletions cut 6 bases from V and 0 bases from J, with 9 bases between. The V gene's germline CDR1 is MNHEY and CDR2 SVGAGI. The length of the CDR3 is 13 residues. The CDR3: CASRHRDSYEQYF. The CDR3 nucleotides are TGTGCCAGCAGACACAGGGACTCCTACGAGCAGTACTTC.

The chain is built from TRBV30 and TRBJ1-2, with D maybe TRBD1 (5 bases). CDR1 and CDR2 from the germline V gene are GTSNPN and SVGIG (reference sequence). This CDR3 spans 13 amino acids. V lost 3 bases and J lost 8, with 16 bases in between. The CDR3 is CAWSADRGEGYTF. Here the CDR3 DNA reads TGTGCCTGGAGCGCCGATCGGGGGGAGGGCTACACCTTC.